This T cell receptor beta chain was sequenced during a study of T cells in Graves' hyperthyroidism and ophthalmopathy. Amplified TCR beta CDR3 regions derived from RNA transcripts. The primer set for the first-round RT-PCR of the TCR CDR3 was HTBI. TCRdb analysed the multiplex PCR reads with MiXCR anew, one entry per CDR3 protein. Among approximately 350,000 distinct CDR3 sequences listed, approximately 16% were seen once. Study-wide findings and caveats: Most clonotypes expanded in thyroid above 0.001 were likewise present in blood.

This clonotype was observed at least ten times. Its specificity is unknown. The germline V gene has CDR1 SGHTA and CDR2 FQGNSA. This CDR3 region has 14 residues. Trimming stripped 2 bases from V and 5 bases from J, with 12 bases between. The TCR comes from a woman aged 55-75 years with Graves' ophthalmopathy. The chain employs TRBV7-2 and TRBJ1-1; tentatively, D is TRBD1 (6 bases). The sequenced sample was blood. The CDR3 loop reads CASSLLGGETEAFF. CDR3 in DNA: TGTGCCAGCAGCTTATTAGGGGGGGAGACTGAAGCTTTCTTT.